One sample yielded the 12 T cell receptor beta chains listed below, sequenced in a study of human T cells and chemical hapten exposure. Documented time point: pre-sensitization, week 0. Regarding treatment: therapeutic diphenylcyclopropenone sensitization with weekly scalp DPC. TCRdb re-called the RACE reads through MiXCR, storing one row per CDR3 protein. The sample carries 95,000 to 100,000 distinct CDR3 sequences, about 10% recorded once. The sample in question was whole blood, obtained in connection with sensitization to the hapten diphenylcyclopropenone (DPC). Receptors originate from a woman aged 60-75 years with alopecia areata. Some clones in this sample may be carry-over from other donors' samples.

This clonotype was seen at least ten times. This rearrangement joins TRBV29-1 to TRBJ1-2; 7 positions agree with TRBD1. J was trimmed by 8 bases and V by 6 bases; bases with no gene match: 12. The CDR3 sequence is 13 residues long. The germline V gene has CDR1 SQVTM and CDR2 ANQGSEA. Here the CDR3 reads CSVRTGAGGGYTF. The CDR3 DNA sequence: TGCAGCGTACGGACAGGCGCAGGTGGGGGCTACACCTTC.

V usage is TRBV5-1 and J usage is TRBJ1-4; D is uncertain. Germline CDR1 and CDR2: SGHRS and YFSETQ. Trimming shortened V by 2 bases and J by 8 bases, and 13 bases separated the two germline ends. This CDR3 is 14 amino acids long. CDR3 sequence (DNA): TGCGCCAGCAGCTTATCGGACGGAACAGAAAAACTGTTTTTT. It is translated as CASSLSDGTEKLFF.

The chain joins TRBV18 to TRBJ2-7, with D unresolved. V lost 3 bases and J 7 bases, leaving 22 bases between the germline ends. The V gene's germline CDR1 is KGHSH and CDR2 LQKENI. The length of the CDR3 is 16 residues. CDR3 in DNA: TGTGCCAGCTCACCCCTCGACTCCTCCGCAGTGGGGGAGCAGTACTTC. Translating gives CASSPLDSSAVGEQYF.

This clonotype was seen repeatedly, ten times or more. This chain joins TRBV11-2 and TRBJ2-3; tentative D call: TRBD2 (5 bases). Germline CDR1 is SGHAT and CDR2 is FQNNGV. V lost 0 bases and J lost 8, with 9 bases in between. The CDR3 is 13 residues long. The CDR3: CASSLESAGTQYF. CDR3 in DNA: TGTGCCAGCAGCTTAGAAAGCGCGGGTACGCAGTATTTT.

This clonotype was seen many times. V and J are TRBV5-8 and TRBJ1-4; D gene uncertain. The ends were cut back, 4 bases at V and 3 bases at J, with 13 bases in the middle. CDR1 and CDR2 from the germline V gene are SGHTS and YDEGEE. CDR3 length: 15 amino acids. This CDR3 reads CASSVAGYANEKLFF. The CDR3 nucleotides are TGTGCCAGCAGCGTCGCCGGATACGCTAATGAAAAACTGTTTTTT. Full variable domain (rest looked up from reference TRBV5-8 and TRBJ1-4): EAGVTQSPTHLIKTRGQQATLRCSPISGHTSVYWYQQALGLGLQFLLWYDEGEERNRGNFPPRFSGRQFPNYSSELNVNALELEDSALYLCASSVAGYANEKLFFGSGTQLSVL.

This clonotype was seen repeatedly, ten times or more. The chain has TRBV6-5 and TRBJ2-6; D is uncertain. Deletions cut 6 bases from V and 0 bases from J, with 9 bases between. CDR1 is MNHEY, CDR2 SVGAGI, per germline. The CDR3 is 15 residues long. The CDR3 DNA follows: TGTGCCAGCAGCCCCGCGAGCTCTGGGGCCAACGTCCTGACTTTC. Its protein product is CASSPASSGANVLTF.

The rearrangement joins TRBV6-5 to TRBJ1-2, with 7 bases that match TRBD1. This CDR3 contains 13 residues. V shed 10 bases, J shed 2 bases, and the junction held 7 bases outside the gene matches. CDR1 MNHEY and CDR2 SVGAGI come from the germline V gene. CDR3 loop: CAIRDSLNYGYTF. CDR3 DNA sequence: TGTGCCATCAGGGACAGCCTCAACTATGGCTACACCTTC.

CDR3 amino acids: CASSLGVGNQPQHF. The CDR3 DNA follows: TGCGCCAGCAGCTTGGGGGTCGGGAATCAGCCCCAGCATTTT. This chain connects TRBV5-1 to TRBJ1-5; no reliable D call. The length of the CDR3 is 14 residues. Germline V lookup: CDR1 SGHRS, CDR2 YFSETQ. V lost 0 bases, J lost 4 bases, and 8 bases lay in between.

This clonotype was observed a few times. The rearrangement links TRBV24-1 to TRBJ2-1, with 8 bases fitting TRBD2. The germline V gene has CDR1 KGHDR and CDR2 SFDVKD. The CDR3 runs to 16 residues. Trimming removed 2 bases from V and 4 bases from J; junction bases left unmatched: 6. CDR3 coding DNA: TGTGCCACCAGTGATTCTCATCGGGGGGGGTACAATGAGCAGTTCTTC. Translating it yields CATSDSHRGGYNEQFF.

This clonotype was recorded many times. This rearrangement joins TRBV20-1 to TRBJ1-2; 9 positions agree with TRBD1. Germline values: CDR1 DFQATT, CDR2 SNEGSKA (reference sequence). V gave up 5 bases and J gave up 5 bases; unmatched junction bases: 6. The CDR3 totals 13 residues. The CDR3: CSAGGQGRYGYTF. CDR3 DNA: TGCAGTGCTGGAGGACAGGGGAGGTATGGCTACACCTTC.

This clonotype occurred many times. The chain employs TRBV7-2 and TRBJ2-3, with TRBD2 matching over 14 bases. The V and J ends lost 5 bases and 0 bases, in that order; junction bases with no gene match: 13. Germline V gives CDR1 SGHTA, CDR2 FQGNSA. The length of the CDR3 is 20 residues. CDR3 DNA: TGTGCCAGCAGCAATGCGATCGTGACTAGCGGGGGGGCTAGCACAGATACGCAGTATTTT. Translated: CASSNAIVTSGGASTDTQYF. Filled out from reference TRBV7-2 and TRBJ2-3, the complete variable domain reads GAGVSQSPSNKVTEKGKDVELRCDPISGHTALYWYRQSLGQGLEFLIYFQGNSAPDKSGLPSDRFSAERTGGSVSTLTIQRTQQEDSAVYLCASSNAIVTSGGASTDTQYFGPGTRLTVL.

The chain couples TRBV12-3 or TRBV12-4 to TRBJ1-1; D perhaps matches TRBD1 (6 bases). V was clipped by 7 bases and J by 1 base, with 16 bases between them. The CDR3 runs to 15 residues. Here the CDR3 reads CASIPQGGGNTEAFF. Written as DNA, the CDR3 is TGTGCCAGCATCCCTCAAGGGGGAGGGAACACTGAAGCTTTCTTT.